This T cell receptor beta chain was obtained from a study of T cells after yellow fever vaccination. TCRdb used MiXCR to reprocess the 5' RACE reads, holding one entry per CDR3 protein. The sample yields some 69,000 distinct CDR3 sequences, 5% to 6.5% seen once. The CDR3 runs to 18 residues. V dropped 0 bases and J dropped 4; count of bases not matched to a gene: 12. The germline V gene encodes CDR1 MNHEY and CDR2 SVGAGI. Regarding the study as a whole: Within FACS-sorted repertoires, abundant clonotypes contaminating from the bulk population could be present. Booster samples showed a return of most primary-vaccination clones (roughly 96% CD4, about 85% CD8).

This clonotype was seen many times. The antigen remains unidentified. This clonotype was sampled from a man aged 18 to 35 who received the YFV17D yellow fever vaccine. The source was CD4+ T cells sorted from PBMCs, collected less than 16 days after the first yellow fever vaccination. V is TRBV6-5 and J is TRBJ2-7, with TRBD2 matching over 10 bases. The CDR3 protein is CASSYSSTSGVWFYEQYF. The DNA of the CDR3 is TGTGCCAGCAGTTACTCCAGTACTAGCGGGGTCTGGTTTTACGAGCAGTACTTC.